This T cell receptor beta chain was sequenced during a study of blood T cell repertoires in COVID-19. Measured with immunoSEQ multiplex PCR; TCRdb has only the in-frame clones, and not every one. The sample carries a few hundred thousand clones, approximately 91% recorded once. This CDR3 contains 14 residues. Germline-derived CDR1 and CDR2 are GTSNPN and SVGIG (reference sequence). Trimming stripped 3 bases from V and 0 bases from J, with 12 bases between. This TCR was sampled from a human donor in a cohort sampled during active COVID-19. Sequencing input: peripheral blood. V is TRBV30 and J is TRBJ2-7; no reliable D call. CDR3 residues: CAWRGDSASYEQYF. In DNA, the CDR3 is TGTGCCTGGAGGGGTGACTCCGCCTCCTACGAGCAGTACTTC.